The next 2 T cell receptor beta chains were all read from a single sample in a study of STAT5B mutations in CD4+ large granular lymphocyte leukemia. The data were produced by immunoSEQ multiplex PCR, yet TCRdb's version contains in-frame clones alone and is incomplete. The sample yields tens of thousands of clones, 70% to 80% seen once. The sample was CD4+ T cells from blood buffy coats. These receptors were obtained from a human donor in good health.

This CDR3 is CASSFRQGTDTQYF. The DNA of the CDR3 is TGTGCCAGCAGCTTCCGACAGGGGACAGATACGCAGTATTTT. The rearrangement links TRBV13 to TRBJ2-3; 8 nucleotides line up with TRBD1. The germline gives CDR1 PRHDT, CDR2 FYEKMQ (reference sequence). This CDR3 has 14 amino acids. V shed 3 bases and J 3 bases; nucleotides not matched to a gene: 2.

This chain joins TRBV6-1 and TRBJ2-2; TRBD1 or TRBD2 may be the D gene (5 bases each). The CDR3 length is 15 residues. Germline CDR1 reads MNHNS; CDR2 reads SASEGT. V was clipped by 7 bases and J by 2 bases, with 14 bases between them. The CDR3 loop reads CASIPRDDNTGELFF. In nucleotides, the CDR3 is TGTGCCAGCATCCCCCGGGACGACAACACCGGGGAGCTGTTTTTT.